This T cell receptor beta chain was captured in a study of siplizumab effects on memory and regulatory T cells. Study-wide findings and caveats: Apparently key alloresponse contributors, naive T cells also seemed more diverse than memory cells.

Germline CDR1 and CDR2: SGHDN and FVKESK. V lost 4 bases, J lost 8 bases, and 4 bases stayed unmatched. There are 15 residues in the CDR3. Comments on this clone: Antigen: not known.

Using immunoSEQ multiplex PCR, the repertoire was profiled, and TCRdb retains in-frame clones only, with some absent. In the table there are about 97,000 clones, around 90% of which are singletons. The TCR was taken from a human donor in good health. Sequenced input: non-Treg CD4+ T cells sorted from blood. V and J are TRBV14 and TRBJ2-1; 14 positions agree with TRBD2. CDR3 sequence: CASSPTSGRGDEQFF. CDR3 nucleotides: TGTGCCAGCAGCCCGACTAGCGGGAGGGGGGATGAGCAGTTCTTC. The full variable domain, rest sourced from reference TRBV14 and TRBJ2-1, is EAGVTQFPSHSVIEKGQTVTLRCDPISGHDNLYWYRRVMGKEIKFLLHFVKESKQDESGMPNNRFLAERTGGTYSTLKVQPAELEDSGVYFCASSPTSGRGDEQFFGPGTRLTVL.